The clone carrying this T cell receptor beta chain was detected only once. Unmatched junction bases numbered 9, after V lost 4 bases and J lost 8 bases. Per germline, CDR1 LGHDT and CDR2 YNNKEL (reference sequence). There are 14 residues in the CDR3. The record originates from a study of T cell responses to AZD1222 COVID-19 vaccine. Data came from immunoSEQ multiplex PCR; TCRdb stores just in-frame clones and leaves some out. Altogether around 140,000 clones are present, roughly 92% being singletons, with the ten largest covering around 1.5%. V and J are TRBV3-1 (or the pseudogene TRBV3-2) and TRBJ1-2; 8 positions match TRBD1. This receptor was obtained from an adult in good health. Sequences were derived from peripheral blood, sampled on day 0 of AZD1222 vaccination. This CDR3 reads CASSPPTGAGGYTF. CDR3 in DNA: TGTGCCAGCAGCCCTCCGACAGGGGCGGGGGGCTACACCTTC.